Below are 15 T cell receptor beta chains sequenced from a single sample in a study of regulatory T cells in long-lasting Graves disease. Building the TCR beta libraries relied on iRepertoire HTBI primers, and CDR3 regions underwent Arm-PCR. MiXCR was run by TCRdb on the multiplex PCR reads, yielding one entry per CDR3 protein. Of 350,000 to 400,000 distinct CDR3 sequences listed, around 15% are singletons. Time point described: newly diagnosed GD, antithyroid drugs for less than 3 months. Extracted PBMC RNA gave rise to the TCR library. The sample here was peripheral blood mononuclear cells (PBMCs), taken at new diagnosis, from a patient treated with antithyroid drugs. The receptors originated from a female donor with Graves disease.

The table lists this clonotype with many counts. V gene TRBV6-2 or TRBV6-3 combines with J gene TRBJ1-1; tentatively, D is TRBD1 (5 bases). Germline CDR1 reads MNHEY; CDR2 reads SVGEGT. V was pared by 4 bases and J by 4 bases, with 13 bases between. The length of the CDR3 is 14 residues. CDR3 in amino acids: CASSSLAGTTEAFF. For the CDR3, the DNA is TGTGCCAGCAGTTCCCTCGCCGGGACCACTGAAGCTTTCTTT.

This clonotype was seen more than once but under ten times. A read error is the likely source, as a far larger clone sits one nucleotide away. V usage is TRBV5-6 and J usage is TRBJ2-1, with D unclear. V lost 4 bases to trimming and J lost 2 bases, with 10 bases between them. The germline V gene encodes CDR1 SGHDT and CDR2 YYEEEE. This CDR3 comprises 14 residues. The CDR3, as DNA: TGTGCCAGCAGCCTTGGTGATCCCTACAATGAGCAGTTCTTC. Protein: CASSLGDPYNEQFF.

This clonotype was counted many times. The chain links TRBV2 to TRBJ1-4; 8 positions match TRBD1. The germline V gene has CDR1 SNHLY and CDR2 FYNNEI. Trimming at V came to 6 bases and at J to 5 bases, leaving 2 bases not matched to a gene. The CDR3 is 13 amino acids. In DNA form, the CDR3 reads TGTGCCAGCAGCTGGACAGGGAATGAAAAACTGTTTTTT. Encoded protein: CASSWTGNEKLFF.

This clonotype has ten or more counts. The chain carries TRBV19 and TRBJ1-1; TRBD1 agrees at 7 bases. This CDR3 has 12 residues. From germline, CDR1 is LNHDA and CDR2 SQIVND (reference sequence). Trimming cost V 7 bases and J 4 bases; bases outside gene matches: 3. The DNA of the CDR3 is TGTGCCAGTAACAGGGGTTCCACTGAAGCTTTCTTT. Amino acid sequence: CASNRGSTEAFF.

This clonotype appeared many times. V gene TRBV12-3 or TRBV12-4 combines with J gene TRBJ1-1, with 7 bases identical to TRBD1. The length of the CDR3 is 14 residues. Germline trimming cut 2 bases from V and 1 base from J; bases unmatched to any gene: 1. CDR3 sequence: CASSLPGGNTEAFF. Here the CDR3 DNA reads TGTGCCAGCAGTTTACCAGGGGGGAACACTGAAGCTTTCTTT.

This clonotype was observed at least ten times. The chain combines TRBV5-1 with TRBJ1-1; TRBD1 aligns across 8 bases. Germline assignment: CDR1 SGHRS and CDR2 YFSETQ. V shed 4 bases and J 4 bases; nucleotides not matched to a gene: 0. The CDR3 is 12 residues long. CDR3 bases: TGCGCCAGCAGCCAGGGGGCCACTGAAGCTTTCTTT. Its translation is CASSQGATEAFF.

For this clonotype: Just one base apart from a much larger clone, this may be a read error. The V gene is TRBV5-5, the J gene TRBJ1-1; 8 bases match TRBD1. This CDR3 is 16 amino acids long. With 2 bases clipped from V and 8 bases from J, the junction kept 14 bases outside the gene matches. Per the germline V gene, CDR1 is SGHKS and CDR2 is YYEKEE (reference sequence). For the CDR3, the DNA is TGTGCCAGCAGCTTTCTCGGAACAGGGGGGAGAAACGAAGCTTTCTTT. This gives the protein CASSFLGTGGRNEAFF.

This clonotype was seen ten or more times. This sequence joins TRBV12-3 or TRBV12-4 and TRBJ1-6; D is possibly TRBD1 (5 bases). This CDR3 spans 14 amino acids. Trimming cost V 5 bases and J 10 bases, with 15 bases left between them. The CDR3 spells CASSEGPGGSPLHF. The DNA for the CDR3 is TGTGCCAGCAGTGAAGGACCGGGGGGATCACCCCTCCACTTT.

Ten or more counts support this clonotype. V usage is TRBV12-3 or TRBV12-4 and J usage is TRBJ2-1; possibly TRBD2 for D (6 bases). Trimming took off 6 bases at V and 4 bases at J, with 16 bases between the two ends. This CDR3 contains 15 residues. CDR3 sequence reads: CASSSGKGLYNEQFF. Here the CDR3 DNA reads TGTGCCAGCAGCTCGGGAAAAGGACTATACAATGAGCAGTTCTTC.

This clonotype appeared many times. The chain recombines TRBV2 with TRBJ1-5; 8 bases fit TRBD1. CDR3 size: 15 residues. With 5 bases clipped from V and 0 bases from J, the junction kept 3 bases outside the gene matches. CDR1 is SNHLY, CDR2 FYNNEI, per germline. The CDR3 reads CASSRGQDSNQPQHF. The CDR3 DNA is TGTGCCAGCAGTCGGGGACAGGATAGCAATCAGCCCCAGCATTTT.

This clonotype was detected a few times. The V gene is TRBV27, the J gene TRBJ2-1; 7 nucleotides align to TRBD2. With V trimmed by 7 bases and J by 0 bases, 15 bases remained unmatched. The CDR3 contains 18 residues. Germline assignment: CDR1 MNHEY and CDR2 SMNVEV (reference sequence). The CDR3 here is CASKRVSAGASSYNEQFF. The CDR3 DNA reads as TGTGCCAGCAAGAGGGTTAGCGCGGGAGCGAGCTCCTACAATGAGCAGTTCTTC.

This clonotype was detected many times. This sequence joins TRBV6-1 and TRBJ2-3; the match to TRBD2 covers 10 bases. V shed 5 bases, J shed 2 bases, and the junction held 7 bases outside the gene matches. Germline assignment: CDR1 MNHNS and CDR2 SASEGT. The CDR3 loop spans 16 amino acids. The CDR3 is CASSTRTSGITDTQYF. The CDR3 nucleotides are TGTGCCAGCAGTACAAGGACTAGCGGCATCACAGATACGCAGTATTTT.

This clonotype was seen at least ten times. The chain joins TRBV27 to TRBJ1-2, with TRBD1 matching 7 bases. Germline V gene sequence: CDR1 MNHEY, CDR2 SMNVEV (reference sequence). This CDR3 is built from 14 residues. With V trimmed by 7 bases and J by 6 bases, 11 bases remained unmatched. DNA of the CDR3: TGTGCCAGCACATCGAGAGACAGGGCCAATGGCTACACCTTC. Translating it yields CASTSRDRANGYTF.

This clonotype has at least ten counts. This chain joins TRBV2 and TRBJ2-1; 9 bases align to TRBD2. Germline V gene sequence: CDR1 SNHLY, CDR2 FYNNEI. With 4 bases clipped from V and 9 bases from J, the junction kept 10 bases outside the gene matches. The CDR3 covers 15 residues. The CDR3 here is CASSASGTSLAEQFF. CDR3 bases: TGTGCCAGCAGTGCCTCCGGGACTAGCTTGGCTGAGCAGTTCTTC. Based on the CDR3 plus reference TRBV2 and TRBJ2-1, the full variable domain is EPEVTQTPSHQVTQMGQEVILRCVPISNHLYFYWYRQILGQKVEFLVSFYNNEISEKSEIFDDQFSVERPDGSNFTLKIRSTKLEDSAMYFCASSASGTSLAEQFFGPGTRLTVL.

Remarks on this clonotype: A much larger clone lies one base from this, so it may be a read error. The J gene is TRBJ2-1, the V gene TRBV11-2; D tentatively fits TRBD1 or TRBD2 (5 bases each). Looked up from germline, CDR1 is SGHAT and CDR2 is FQNNGV. This CDR3 comprises 14 residues. V lost 3 bases and J 6 bases, leaving 12 bases between the germline ends. CDR3 region: CASSFGTMPNEQFF. The CDR3, as DNA: TGTGCCAGCAGCTTCGGGACCATGCCCAATGAGCAGTTCTTC.